One and the same sample provided the 17 T cell receptor beta chains below, sequenced in a study of T-cell memory formation after mild COVID-19. One entry per CDR3 protein results from TCRdb running MiXCR on the 5' RACE reads. The sample includes roughly 190,000 distinct CDR3 sequences, around 25% of them seen just once. Sequencing was done on a sample of PBMCs or a T cell subset sorted from them (not recorded which). All receptors derive from an adult woman who had mild COVID-19 (a few samples of this study predate the infection). Cell type and time point are not known.

This clonotype was detected many times. The chain uses TRBV20-1 and TRBJ2-7; D remains unclear. V lost 0 bases and J lost 10, with 10 bases in between. The CDR3 covers 11 residues. The germline V gene has CDR1 DFQATT and CDR2 SNEGSKA (reference sequence). This CDR3 reads CSARDLWGQYF. The DNA for the CDR3 is TGCAGTGCTAGAGATCTCTGGGGTCAGTACTTC.

A few counts support this clonotype. CDR3 sequence reads: CATSRTGPSPNEQFF. CDR3 sequence (DNA): TGTGCCACCAGCCGCACTGGACCTTCCCCCAATGAGCAGTTCTTC. The chain couples TRBV15 to TRBJ2-1; D unclear. The V end lost 5 bases, the J end lost 6 bases, and 17 bases lay between the germline ends. CDR1 LNHNV and CDR2 YYDKDF come from the germline V gene (reference sequence). The CDR3 consists of 15 residues.

J is TRBJ2-1 and V is TRBV7-9; a weak D match, TRBD2 (5 bases). The CDR3 contains 15 residues. Trimming shortened V by 7 bases and J by 0 bases, and 13 bases separated the two germline ends. In germline, CDR1 is SEHNR, CDR2 FQNEAQ (reference sequence). The CDR3 loop reads CASTIRGSSYNEQFF. In DNA, the CDR3 is TGTGCCAGCACCATACGAGGGAGCTCCTACAATGAGCAGTTCTTC.

The chain links TRBV29-1 to TRBJ2-7, with 9 bases matching TRBD2. CDR1 is SQVTM and CDR2 is ANQGSEA in the germline V gene. The V segment lost 1 base and the J segment 4 bases; nucleotides outside the gene matches: 5. The CDR3 loop spans 14 amino acids. In DNA, the CDR3 is TGCAGCGTTGAAGCCGGCGGGGGGGCGTACGAGCAGTACTTC. Encoded protein: CSVEAGGGAYEQYF.

The chain is built from TRBV24-1 and TRBJ2-2, with D perhaps TRBD1 or TRBD2 (6 bases each). The ends were cut back, 0 bases at V and 4 bases at J, with 14 bases in the middle. Germline CDR1 KGHDR, CDR2 SFDVKD. The CDR3 has 17 amino acids. For the CDR3, the DNA is TGTGCCACCAGTGATTTGCTCGCACAGGGAGGCACCGGGGAGCTGTTTTTT. The encoded protein is CATSDLLAQGGTGELFF.

This clonotype was observed many times. V and J are TRBV20-1 and TRBJ2-1; the match to TRBD1 covers 9 bases. Germline-derived CDR1 and CDR2 are DFQATT and SNEGSKA (reference sequence). CDR3 size: 14 residues. V dropped 1 base and J dropped 3; count of bases not matched to a gene: 1. For the CDR3, the DNA is TGCAGTGCTAGAGGGACAGGGGACTACAATGAGCAGTTCTTC. Protein sequence: CSARGTGDYNEQFF.

The sample holds a few counts of this clonotype. The chain links TRBV6-6 to TRBJ2-5; tentatively, D is TRBD1 (6 bases). CDR1 and CDR2 (germline): MNHNY, SVGAGI (reference sequence). The CDR3 sequence is 14 residues long. V was shortened by 0 bases and J by 5 bases, with 10 bases between the two germline ends. CDR3 nucleotide sequence: TGTGCCAGCAGTTACTCCGCAGGGGCTGAGACCCAGTACTTC. Translated: CASSYSAGAETQYF.

The sample holds a few counts of this clonotype. The chain couples TRBV27 to TRBJ2-1, with 7 bases lining up with TRBD1. Germline CDR1 and CDR2: MNHEY and SMNVEV (reference sequence). J gave up 6 bases and V 5 bases, and 10 bases lay outside the gene matches. CDR3 length equals 15 residues. DNA of the CDR3: TGTGCCAGCAGTCCCCTCGGACAGGTATTCAATGAGCAGTTCTTC. Translation: CASSPLGQVFNEQFF.

The gene calls are TRBV23-1 and TRBJ2-7; D is unclear. TRBV23-1 belongs to the ORF category, with a function that is uncertain. The length of the CDR3 is 23 residues. V lost 0 bases, J lost 5 bases, and 38 bases lay in between. The CDR3 is CASSQSNPWPRPTLIPGNDEQYF. The DNA for the CDR3 is TGCGCCAGCAGTCAATCGAACCCATGGCCCCGACCTACTCTCATACCGGGCAATGACGAGCAGTACTTC.

This clonotype was counted between two and nine times. This chain uses TRBV29-1 with TRBJ2-6, with D possibly called TRBD1 or TRBD2 (5 bases each). CDR1 is SQVTM, CDR2 ANQGSEA, per germline. The CDR3 is 19 residues long. Trimming stripped 0 bases from V and 0 bases from J, with 18 bases between. CDR3 nucleotides: TGCAGCGTTGAAGACCCTAGGGACGGAGAATTCTCTGGGGCCAACGTCCTGACTTTC. It encodes CSVEDPRDGEFSGANVLTF.

The table lists this clonotype with a few counts. The rearrangement uses TRBV7-9 and TRBJ2-1; a possible D gene is TRBD2 (6 bases). The CDR3 is made up of 14 amino acids. V lost 3 bases and J 0 bases, leaving 6 bases between the germline ends. CDR1 is SEHNR and CDR2 is FQNEAQ in the germline V gene (reference sequence). The CDR3 DNA is TGTGCCAGCAGCTTCGGGAGCTCCTACAATGAGCAGTTCTTC. This sequence encodes CASSFGSSYNEQFF.

This clonotype was picked up a small number of times. The rearrangement uses TRBV20-1 and TRBJ2-5; D may be TRBD1 or TRBD2 (5 bases each). V was clipped by 6 bases and J by 2 bases, with 13 bases between them. Germline CDR1 and CDR2: DFQATT and SNEGSKA (reference sequence). The CDR3 loop spans 13 amino acids. The CDR3 DNA reads as TGCAGTGCCTTCCGGGACGCGCAAGAGACCCAGTACTTC. This encodes CSAFRDAQETQYF.

This clonotype appeared a few times. The genes are TRBV3-1 and TRBJ2-7, with 7 bases matching TRBD2. From germline, CDR1 is LGHDT and CDR2 YNNKEL (reference sequence). The CDR3 totals 15 residues. V gave up 4 bases and J gave up 6 bases; unmatched junction bases: 12. CDR3 sequence (DNA): TGTGCCAGCAGCCCAAACGGGGGAGGGTCTGCCGAGCAGTACTTC. Protein product: CASSPNGGGSAEQYF.

The chain uses TRBV7-2 and TRBJ2-5, with 9 nucleotides matching TRBD2. This CDR3 is built from 16 residues. Per germline, CDR1 SGHTA and CDR2 FQGNSA. J lost 7 bases, V lost 5 bases, and 14 bases had no gene match. The CDR3: CASSPPVAGGLRTQYF. The CDR3, as DNA: TGTGCCAGCAGCCCACCGGTCGCGGGAGGGCTCCGGACCCAGTACTTC.

This clonotype appeared a few times. The chain links TRBV7-3 to TRBJ1-1; D perhaps matches TRBD1 (5 bases). Trimming took off 6 bases at V and 1 base at J, with 12 bases between the two ends. The germline V gene encodes CDR1 SGHTA and CDR2 FQGTGA. CDR3 length equals 14 residues. The CDR3 loop reads CASSEGPANTEAFF. CDR3 DNA sequence: TGTGCCAGCAGTGAGGGACCGGCGAACACTGAAGCTTTCTTT.

There are a few counts of this clonotype. The V gene is TRBV4-2, the J gene TRBJ2-2, with 10 bases that match TRBD2. CDR3 length: 20 amino acids. Losses at the gene ends were 1 base for V and 2 bases for J; bases not matched to a gene: 13. Germline assignment: CDR1 LGHNA and CDR2 YNFKEQ. The CDR3 DNA follows: TGTGCCAGCAGCCAAGTCCCCAAACTTTCTAGCGGGGGTAACACCGGGGAGCTGTTTTTT. Its translation: CASSQVPKLSSGGNTGELFF.

This chain joins TRBV24-1 and TRBJ2-3; 13 bases are shared with TRBD2. After removal of 0 bases from V and 2 bases from J, the junction contained 7 bases not matched to a gene. Germline values: CDR1 KGHDR, CDR2 SFDVKD. The CDR3 is 19 residues long. DNA for the CDR3: TGTGCCACCAGTGATTTGCTGACTAGCGGGAGGCCTGACACAGATACGCAGTATTTT. This codes for CATSDLLTSGRPDTDTQYF.